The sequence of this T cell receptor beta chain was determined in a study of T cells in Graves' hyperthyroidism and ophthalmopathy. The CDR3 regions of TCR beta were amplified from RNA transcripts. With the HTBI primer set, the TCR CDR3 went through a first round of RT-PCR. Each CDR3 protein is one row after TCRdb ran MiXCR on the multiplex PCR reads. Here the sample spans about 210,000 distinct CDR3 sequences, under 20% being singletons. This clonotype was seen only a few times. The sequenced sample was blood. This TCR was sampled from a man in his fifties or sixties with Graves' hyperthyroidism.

The CDR3 nucleotides read TGCGCCAGCAGCCCACAGGGGGCAGAGACCCAGTACTTC. It is translated as CASSPQGAETQYF. This chain uses TRBV5-1 with TRBJ2-5, with TRBD1 matching over 9 bases. The CDR3 is 13 amino acids. Unmatched junction bases numbered 2, after V lost 4 bases and J lost 4 bases. Germline assignment: CDR1 SGHRS and CDR2 YFSETQ.